The 16 T cell receptor beta chains below come from one sample, sequenced in a study of blood T cell repertoires in COVID-19 (dated by TCRdb to 2018 to 2021). The library was built by means of the immunoSEQ multiplex PCR assay. In TCRdb, the immuneACCESS table is reduced to in-frame sequences with V and J assigned. These tables do not hold every clone; where another copy was compared, an unresolved V gene accounts for under half, and the others remain unexplained. In this sample the table shows fewer than 500,000 clones, about 85% of which occur a single time. The ten largest clones take up about 0.7% of the sample. Source material: PBMCs or T cells enriched from blood (not recorded which). These receptors were taken from a woman aged 18-29 years who had recovered from COVID-19.

The chain uses TRBV5-1 and TRBJ1-2, with 11 nucleotides matching TRBD1. Trimming removed 7 bases from V and 0 bases from J; junction bases left unmatched: 2. Germline CDR1 SGHRS, CDR2 YFSETQ. This CDR3 contains 14 residues. CDR3 coding DNA: TGCGCCAGCCGGACAGGGGGCACTAACTATGGCTACACCTTC. This gives the protein CASRTGGTNYGYTF. Drawing the rest from reference TRBV5-1 and TRBJ1-2, the complete variable domain is KAGVTQTPRYLIKTRGQQVTLSCSPISGHRSVSWYQQTPGQGLQFLFEYFSETQRNKGNFPGRFSGRQFSNSRSEMNVSTLELGDSALYLCASRTGGTNYGYTFGSGTRLTVV.

CDR3 in DNA: TGTGCCAGCTCACCGACAGGGGCGGGAGAGACCCAGTACTTC. Its protein product is CASSPTGAGETQYF. V is TRBV18 and J is TRBJ2-5; 8 bases match TRBD1. V dropped 3 bases and J dropped 4; count of bases not matched to a gene: 4. The CDR3 runs to 14 residues. Germline-derived CDR1 and CDR2 are KGHSH and LQKENI.

V gene TRBV5-4 combines with J gene TRBJ2-7; a possible D gene is TRBD2 (6 bases). The CDR3 totals 13 residues. CDR1 and CDR2 (germline): SGHNT, YYREEE (reference sequence). Trimming left V 0 bases short and J 8 bases short, with 12 bases between. Written as DNA, the CDR3 is TGTGCCAGCAGCTTGGCGGGAGAACGGCAGCAGTACTTC. Encoded protein: CASSLAGERQQYF.

This chain joins TRBV19 and TRBJ1-5; D remains ambiguous. The CDR3 has 12 residues. Trimming removed 10 bases from V and 4 bases from J, with 11 bases in between. The germline gives CDR1 LNHDA, CDR2 SQIVND (reference sequence). CDR3 amino acids: CATGPGNQPQHF. In nucleotides, the CDR3 is TGTGCCACTGGACCGGGAAATCAGCCCCAGCATTTT.

The chain recombines TRBV30 with TRBJ2-1; TRBD2 aligns across 9 bases. Looked up from germline, CDR1 is GTSNPN and CDR2 is SVGIG (reference sequence). The J segment lost 6 bases and the V segment lost 2 bases, leaving 8 bases of the junction unmatched. The CDR3 totals 15 residues. The CDR3 protein is CAWSLTGTSFNEQFF. Here the CDR3 DNA reads TGTGCCTGGAGTCTGACCGGGACTAGCTTCAATGAGCAGTTCTTC.

CDR3 residues: CASSLGAGDTQYF. Here the CDR3 DNA reads TGTGCCAGCAGCCTCGGTGCGGGCGATACGCAGTATTTT. The V and J genes are TRBV9 and TRBJ2-3; D perhaps matches TRBD2 (5 bases). Per germline, CDR1 SGDLS and CDR2 YYNGEE. Trimming pared 4 bases from V and 6 bases from J, leaving 12 bases between. The CDR3 has 13 amino acids.

J is TRBJ1-2 and V is TRBV5-1, with a weak D call TRBD1 (6 bases). V lost 3 bases and J lost 8, with 20 bases in between. Germline V gene data show CDR1 as SGHRS and CDR2 as YFSETQ. The CDR3 has 15 amino acids. The CDR3 DNA sequence: TGCGCCAGCAGCTCTTTCAGGGGAGGGCTAAACGGCTACACCTTC. This sequence encodes CASSSFRGGLNGYTF.

The chain links TRBV2 to TRBJ1-4, with D perhaps TRBD1 (6 bases). The germline V gene encodes CDR1 SNHLY and CDR2 FYNNEI. The CDR3 extends over 16 amino acids. V was shortened by 0 bases and J by 5 bases, with 13 bases between the two germline ends. The CDR3 sequence is CASSEALQGGNEKLFF. The DNA of the CDR3 is TGTGCCAGCAGTGAAGCGCTTCAAGGGGGAAATGAAAAACTGTTTTTT. Variable domain in full (rest from reference TRBV2 and TRBJ1-4): EPEVTQTPSHQVTQMGQEVILRCVPISNHLYFYWYRQILGQKVEFLVSFYNNEISEKSEIFDDQFSVERPDGSNFTLKIRSTKLEDSAMYFCASSEALQGGNEKLFFGSGTQLSVL.

J is TRBJ1-2 and V is TRBV5-1, with 8 bases identical to TRBD1. CDR1 is SGHRS, CDR2 YFSETQ, per germline. V gave up 0 bases and J gave up 5 bases; unmatched junction bases: 12. This CDR3 is built from 17 residues. The CDR3 nucleotides read TGCGCCAGCAGCTTGGCGGCAGGGGGCGGATTCGGGTATGGCTACACCTTC. It codes for CASSLAAGGGFGYGYTF. Looking up the rest from reference TRBV5-1 and TRBJ1-2 gives the full variable domain: KAGVTQTPRYLIKTRGQQVTLSCSPISGHRSVSWYQQTPGQGLQFLFEYFSETQRNKGNFPGRFSGRQFSNSRSEMNVSTLELGDSALYLCASSLAAGGGFGYGYTFGSGTRLTVV.

The chain links TRBV15 to TRBJ1-3; the D is unclear. Germline-derived CDR1 and CDR2 are LNHNV and YYDKDF (reference sequence). CDR3 length: 13 residues. V lost 5 bases to trimming and J lost 9 bases, with 14 bases between them. This CDR3 is CATSEVIMGTIYF. CDR3 sequence (DNA): TGTGCCACCAGCGAGGTTATTATGGGCACCATATATTTT.

The chain employs TRBV7-2 and TRBJ1-5; possibly TRBD1 for D (6 bases). This CDR3 spans 13 amino acids. V lost 4 bases, J lost 5 bases, and 9 bases lay in between. CDR1 is SGHTA, CDR2 FQGNSA, per germline. In DNA form, the CDR3 reads TGTGCCAGCAGCTGGGACACGTATCAGCCCCAGCATTTT. Its protein is CASSWDTYQPQHF.

The rearrangement joins TRBV19 to TRBJ1-2, with 12 nucleotides matching TRBD1. Trimming cost V 5 bases and J 8 bases; bases outside gene matches: 12. This CDR3 has 16 amino acids. CDR1 and CDR2 from the germline V gene are LNHDA and SQIVND (reference sequence). CDR3 region: CASSLLRGQGAGGYTF. The CDR3 coding sequence is TGTGCCAGTAGTCTCCTGAGGGGACAGGGGGCAGGCGGCTACACCTTC.

The CDR3 region is CASSQEPGRTQYF. The CDR3 region has the DNA TGTGCCAGCAGCCAAGAACCCGGGAGGACCCAGTACTTC. The chain links TRBV14 to TRBJ2-5, with a tentative D call TRBD2 (6 bases). V was pared by 0 bases and J by 7 bases, with 9 bases between. CDR1 SGHDN and CDR2 FVKESK come from the germline V gene. There are 13 residues in the CDR3.

V and J are TRBV5-1 and TRBJ1-1; no firm D call. The CDR3 has 15 residues. Trimming pared 3 bases from V and 0 bases from J, leaving 12 bases between. The germline V gene encodes CDR1 SGHRS and CDR2 YFSETQ. CDR3 loop: CASSSSRGLNTEAFF. The CDR3 region has the DNA TGCGCCAGCAGCTCCTCCCGGGGATTGAACACTGAAGCTTTCTTT.

The chain recombines TRBV27 with TRBJ2-2; D possibly corresponds to TRBD2 (7 bases). The V and J ends lost 7 bases and 6 bases respectively, with 12 bases between them. This CDR3 spans 13 amino acids. Germline CDR1 MNHEY, CDR2 SMNVEV (reference sequence). CDR3 sequence (DNA): TGTGCCAGCAACGGGGGGCGGGCCGGGGAGCTGTTTTTT. This encodes CASNGGRAGELFF.

As DNA, the CDR3 is TGTGCCAGCAGTGAGGGGCGTTCCGCTGAAGCTTTCTTT. This sequence encodes CASSEGRSAEAFF. The chain carries TRBV6-1 and TRBJ1-1; possible D gene TRBD1, 5 bases. Germline V lookup: CDR1 MNHNS, CDR2 SASEGT. The CDR3 has 13 amino acids. V was clipped by 3 bases and J by 6 bases, with 11 bases between them.